The present TCR beta chain was sequenced within a study of blood T cell repertoires in COVID-19. The wider study: Sites across the United States, Italy and Spain contributed samples from acute and convalescent COVID-19. Nucleic acid was either cDNA or gDNA, and it came from T cells, B-cell-depleted T cells, or PBMCs.

Germline V gene data show CDR1 as LNHDA and CDR2 as SQIVND (reference sequence). The CDR3 totals 15 residues. V shed 6 bases and J shed 6 bases, with 18 bases lying between them. Seattle-derived patients entered the study during active infection and were followed longitudinally. The data were produced by immunoSEQ multiplex PCR, yet TCRdb's version contains in-frame clones alone and is incomplete. The repertoire has almost 350,000 clones, more than 70% of them found once; the top ten carry about 3.9%. Sample: peripheral blood. The chain uses TRBV19 and TRBJ1-5; D is undetermined. This TCR was sampled from an older woman with COVID-19, enrolled during active disease. CDR3 in DNA: TGTGCCAGTAGCCAACAGACCGATCCTGCTCAGCCCCAGCATTTT. This encodes CASSQQTDPAQPQHF.